The 11 T cell receptor beta chains below were found in one sample sequenced in a study of CD8+CD57+ T cells in acquired aplastic anemia. The template for TCR beta VDJ and CDR3 sequence profiling was genomic DNA. TCRdb re-called the reads with MiXCR, one entry per CDR3 protein. This repertoire shows some 200,000 distinct CDR3 sequences, around 48% found once; its top ten account for around 1.8%. Patients who underwent sequencing had shown CD8+CD57+ cell expansion by flow cytometry. Sequenced material: sorted CD4+, CD8+, or CD8+CD57+ T cells (not recorded which) from PBMCs. These receptors were collected from a human donor with aplastic anemia.

This clonotype was counted a few times. A much larger clone lies a single base off, so this may be a read error. The genes are TRBV7-2 and TRBJ2-7; D uncertain. Germline V gives CDR1 SGHTA, CDR2 FQGNSA. Trimming took off 1 base at V and 3 bases at J, with 7 bases between the two ends. The CDR3 length is 13 residues. Here the CDR3 reads CASSLGAVYEQYF. The DNA for the CDR3 is TGTGCCAGCAGCTTAGGGGCAGTCTACGAGCAGTACTTC. The full variable domain, with the rest looked up from reference TRBV7-2 and TRBJ2-7, is GAGVSQSPSNKVTEKGKDVELRCDPISGHTALYWYRQSLGQGLEFLIYFQGNSAPDKSGLPSDRFSAERTGGSVSTLTIQRTQQEDSAVYLCASSLGAVYEQYFGPGTRLTVT.

In its sample, this clonotype was seen many times. The gene calls are TRBV6-1 and TRBJ1-3, with TRBD1 matching 8 bases. This CDR3 comprises 17 residues. With 5 bases clipped from V and 4 bases from J, the junction kept 13 bases outside the gene matches. Germline CDR1 is MNHNS and CDR2 is SASEGT. The CDR3 DNA sequence: TGTGCCAGCAGTCGGGACAGGTCGGTGGTATCCGGAAACACCATATATTTT. Its translation is CASSRDRSVVSGNTIYF.

The chain joins TRBV2 to TRBJ2-7; D not certain. The CDR3 sequence is 12 residues long. Germline V CDR1 and CDR2: SNHLY, FYNNEI. Trimming took off 5 bases at V and 1 base at J, with 6 bases between the two ends. DNA of the CDR3: TGTGCCAGCAGTTGGGGATCCTACGAGCAGTACTTC. This translates into CASSWGSYEQYF.

J is TRBJ2-7 and V is TRBV2; 10 nucleotides line up with TRBD1. V shed 9 bases and J 2 bases; nucleotides not matched to a gene: 10. In germline, CDR1 is SNHLY, CDR2 FYNNEI. This CDR3 is built from 15 residues. The DNA of the CDR3 is TGTGCCAGTGGTCGTCCGGGACAGGGGACCTACGAGCAGTACTTC. Protein: CASGRPGQGTYEQYF.

The J gene is TRBJ2-2, the V gene TRBV19; 7 bases agree with TRBD1. This CDR3 contains 15 residues. The J segment lost 6 bases and the V segment lost 6 bases, leaving 10 bases of the junction unmatched. In germline, CDR1 is LNHDA, CDR2 SQIVND (reference sequence). In DNA, the CDR3 is TGTGCCAGTAGATTAGGGACAGATTTTCCCGGGGAGCTGTTTTTT. It encodes CASRLGTDFPGELFF.

This clonotype was seen a handful of times. The rearrangement uses TRBV10-3 and TRBJ2-3; the D gene is possibly TRBD2 (6 bases). Germline CDR1 reads ENHRY; CDR2 reads SYGVKD. The CDR3 length is 16 residues. V was trimmed by 3 bases and J by 1 base, leaving 14 bases between them. The CDR3 DNA follows: TGTGCCATCAGTGACCGGCGCGGGATGCGCACAGATACGCAGTATTTT. It yields the protein CAISDRRGMRTDTQYF.

In its sample, this clonotype is medium-sized. This chain connects TRBV20-1 to TRBJ1-5; weak D call: TRBD1 (5 bases). This CDR3 spans 14 amino acids. The V gene's germline CDR1 is DFQATT and CDR2 SNEGSKA (reference sequence). Trimming pared 3 bases from V and 4 bases from J, leaving 13 bases between. This CDR3 is CSASQGTGNQPQHF. The CDR3 DNA follows: TGCAGTGCTAGTCAAGGGACGGGTAATCAGCCCCAGCATTTT.

This clonotype was counted at least ten times. The chain recombines TRBV19 with TRBJ2-7; TRBD1 agrees at 9 bases. The CDR3 is 14 amino acids. The V and J ends lost 5 bases and 6 bases, in that order; junction bases with no gene match: 8. Germline V gene data show CDR1 as LNHDA and CDR2 as SQIVND (reference sequence). The CDR3 here is CASSLPGQGSEQYF. The CDR3 region has the DNA TGTGCCAGTAGTTTACCGGGACAGGGCTCCGAGCAGTACTTC. Together with reference TRBV19 and TRBJ2-7, the CDR3 gives the full variable domain: DGGITQSPKYLFRKEGQNVTLSCEQNLNHDAMYWYRQDPGQGLRLIYYSQIVNDFQKGDIAEGYSVSREKKESFPLTVTSAQKNPTAFYLCASSLPGQGSEQYFGPGTRLTVT.

The chain is built from TRBV5-1 and TRBJ1-1, with D unclear. The CDR3 spans 14 residues. The germline V and J ends were trimmed by 2 bases and 1 base, with 9 bases remaining between them. CDR1 and CDR2 from the germline V gene are SGHRS and YFSETQ. The CDR3 here is CASSLTVENTEAFF. The DNA for the CDR3 is TGCGCCAGCAGCTTAACAGTCGAGAACACTGAAGCTTTCTTT. Full variable domain (missing parts from reference TRBV5-1 and TRBJ1-1): KAGVTQTPRYLIKTRGQQVTLSCSPISGHRSVSWYQQTPGQGLQFLFEYFSETQRNKGNFPGRFSGRQFSNSRSEMNVSTLELGDSALYLCASSLTVENTEAFFGQGTRLTVV.

This chain links TRBV20-1 with TRBJ2-7, with D possibly TRBD2 on 6 matching bases. This CDR3 has 13 residues. The V gene lost 4 bases and the J gene lost 2 bases, with 12 bases spanning the gap. Germline lookup yields CDR1 DFQATT and CDR2 SNEGSKA (reference sequence). The CDR3 region has the DNA TGCAGTGCTACTCCCGGGACTGCCTACGAGCAGTACTTC. It yields the protein CSATPGTAYEQYF.

This clonotype was picked up many times. The J gene is TRBJ1-1, the V gene TRBV5-1, with 7 bases aligning to TRBD1. The trim removed 0 bases at V and 5 bases at J, leaving 4 bases unmatched. Per the germline V gene, CDR1 is SGHRS and CDR2 is YFSETQ. There are 14 residues in the CDR3. The CDR3 DNA follows: TGCGCCAGCAGCTTGGACAGGGGTGGTACTGAAGCTTTCTTT. Amino acids: CASSLDRGGTEAFF.